These T cell receptor beta chains were read from a single sample in a study of blood T cell repertoires in COVID-19. Repertoires were generated with immunoSEQ multiplex PCR, while TCRdb's copy carries only in-frame clones and drops some. This table has 190,000 or so clones, around 83% appearing once. The sample comprised peripheral blood. These receptors were obtained from a man aged 50-59 years with active or convalescent COVID-19. Each CDR3 is given with its conserved first and last residue. Fields, in order: CDR3 protein, CDR3 DNA, CDR3 length, V gene, J gene, clone size, D gene. D genes are given only for firm matches. Size is omitted from some rows. Given values are once, few, many or a class for expanded clones.

CASGTSGSLDNEQFF	TGTGCCAGCGGGACTAGCGGGAGTCTCGACAATGAGCAGTTCTTC	15	TRBV7-3	TRBJ2-1	NA	TRBD2
CSASSFPTSGNMYEQYF	TGCAGTGCTAGTAGCTTCCCGACTAGCGGGAATATGTACGAGCAGTACTTC	17	TRBV20-1	TRBJ2-7	NA	TRBD2
CATTGGNNQPQHF	TGTGCCACCACGGGAGGGAACAATCAGCCCCAGCATTTT	13	TRBV24-1	TRBJ1-5	NA	NA
CASKLSGTGGASTEAFF	TGTGCCAGCAAACTATCCGGGACAGGGGGCGCCTCCACTGAAGCTTTCTTT	17	TRBV4-2	TRBJ1-1	NA	TRBD1
CASSLEGTGAYNEQFF	TGTGCCAGCAGCTTAGAAGGGACAGGGGCCTACAATGAGCAGTTCTTC	16	TRBV7-2	TRBJ2-1	NA	TRBD1
CASSPQGAGTEAFF	TGCGCCAGCAGCCCACAGGGGGCAGGCACTGAAGCTTTCTTT	14	TRBV4-1	TRBJ1-1	NA	TRBD1
CASSYQSWSNEQFF	TGTGCCAGCAGTTACCAGAGTTGGAGTAATGAGCAGTTCTTC	14	TRBV6-5	TRBJ2-1	NA	NA
CASLYPGTGVDNQPQHF	TGCGCCAGCCTATACCCCGGGACAGGGGTTGACAATCAGCCCCAGCATTTT	17	TRBV5-1	TRBJ1-5	few	TRBD1
CASSQGTSDSTDTQYF	TGTGCCAGCAGCCAAGGCACTAGCGACAGCACAGATACGCAGTATTTT	16	TRBV3-1/TRBV3-2	TRBJ2-3	NA	TRBD2
CASSPQEGFGTEAFF	TGTGCCAGCTCACCACAGGAGGGTTTTGGCACTGAAGCTTTCTTT	15	TRBV18	TRBJ1-1	NA	NA
CASSTGTSGDEQYF	TGCGCCAGCAGTACCGGGACTAGCGGGGACGAGCAGTACTTC	14	TRBV10-1	TRBJ2-7	NA	TRBD2
CATSDRQGVNGELFF	TGTGCCACCAGTGATCGTCAGGGGGTTAACGGGGAGCTGTTTTTT	15	TRBV24-1	TRBJ2-2	NA	TRBD1
CASSRTDLNEQYF	TGTGCCAGCAGCCGGACAGACTTGAACGAGCAGTACTTC	13	TRBV14	TRBJ2-7	few	NA
CASSEGTGAKETQYF	TGTGCCAGCAGCGAAGGGACAGGGGCGAAAGAGACCCAGTACTTC	15	TRBV7-3	TRBJ2-5	few	TRBD1
CASSLALFGLAGGGGELFF	TGCGCCAGCAGCTTGGCTCTTTTTGGACTAGCGGGAGGAGGCGGGGAGCTGTTTTTT	19	TRBV5-1	TRBJ2-2	once	TRBD2
CASSLKGQGYTGELFF	TGTGCCAGCAGCTTAAAGGGACAGGGGTACACCGGGGAGCTGTTTTTT	16	TRBV13	TRBJ2-2	NA	TRBD1